Listed here are 17 T cell receptor beta chains from one sample, sequenced in a study of CD8 T cells in ankylosing spondylitis. MiXCR was run by TCRdb on the 5' RACE reads, yielding one entry per CDR3 protein. Altogether about 150,000 distinct CDR3 sequences are present, 7% to 8% being singletons, with the ten largest covering 12%. The sequenced material came from blood, either unsorted or a sorted T cell fraction (not recorded which). Receptors were obtained from a female donor with ankylosing spondylitis or in good health (not recorded which).

For the CDR3, the DNA is TGTGCCAGCAGCTTAACCAATAAGAACACCGGGGAGCTGTTTTTT. Translated, it gives CASSLTNKNTGELFF. The chain recombines TRBV7-3 with TRBJ2-2; D is undetermined. Between the trimmed V and J ends, which lost 0 bases and 1 base, there was a span of 6 bases. The length of the CDR3 is 15 residues. CDR1 SGHTA and CDR2 FQGTGA come from the germline V gene.

This clonotype has more than one count but fewer than ten. The chain is built from TRBV2 and TRBJ2-3, with 7 nucleotides matching TRBD1. The V gene end was trimmed by 6 bases and the J gene end by 7 bases; junction bases not matched to a gene: 4. The germline V gene has CDR1 SNHLY and CDR2 FYNNEI. The CDR3 is 12 amino acids. The CDR3 here is CASSGDSYTQYF. The CDR3 DNA sequence: TGTGCCAGCAGCGGGGACAGCTATACGCAGTATTTT. Filled out from reference TRBV2 and TRBJ2-3, the complete variable domain reads EPEVTQTPSHQVTQMGQEVILRCVPISNHLYFYWYRQILGQKVEFLVSFYNNEISEKSEIFDDQFSVERPDGSNFTLKIRSTKLEDSAMYFCASSGDSYTQYFGPGTRLTVL.

This chain uses TRBV7-9 with TRBJ2-7, with unresolved D. Trimming stripped 1 base from V and 5 bases from J, with 15 bases between. The CDR3 runs to 15 residues. Germline loops: CDR1 SEHNR, CDR2 FQNEAQ (reference sequence). The CDR3 sequence is CASSLVGGYSHEQYF. CDR3 in DNA: TGTGCCAGCAGCTTAGTGGGCGGCTATTCCCACGAGCAGTACTTC. Filled out from reference TRBV7-9 and TRBJ2-7, the complete variable domain reads DTGVSQNPRHKITKRGQNVTFRCDPISEHNRLYWYRQTLGQGPEFLTYFQNEAQLEKSRLLSDRFSAERPKGSFSTLEIQRTEQGDSAMYLCASSLVGGYSHEQYFGPGTRLTVT.

The gene calls are TRBV4-2 and TRBJ1-5; D might be TRBD1 (6 bases). The CDR3 consists of 19 residues. V lost 4 bases to trimming and J lost 0 bases, with 22 bases between them. Per the germline V gene, CDR1 is LGHNA and CDR2 is YNFKEQ. The CDR3, as DNA: TGTGCCAGCAGCCCAGTGGGGGGGAACAGGGCAATTAGCAATCAGCCCCAGCATTTT. Translating gives CASSPVGGNRAISNQPQHF.

This clonotype came up a few times. This chain links TRBV7-2 with TRBJ2-4; either TRBD1 or TRBD2 may fit D (5 bases each). The V gene lost 1 base and the J gene lost 6 bases, with 13 bases spanning the gap. This CDR3 region has 15 residues. Germline CDR1 is SGHTA and CDR2 is FQGNSA. CDR3 nucleotides: TGTGCCAGCAGCTTAGATAGGCAGGGACGAAACATTCAGTACTTC. This gives the protein CASSLDRQGRNIQYF.

The chain has TRBV30 and TRBJ1-2; D may be TRBD1 (5 bases). V lost 3 bases to trimming and J lost 4 bases, with 27 bases between them. The CDR3 has 18 amino acids. Germline-derived CDR1 and CDR2 are GTSNPN and SVGIG (reference sequence). The CDR3, as DNA: TGTGCCTGGAGATCTTCGTGGGGGGAACCTATACGGGGCTATGGCTACACCTTC. Its protein product is CAWRSSWGEPIRGYGYTF. The variable domain in full, completed from reference TRBV30 and TRBJ1-2, reads SQTIHQWPATLVQPVGSPLSLECTVEGTSNPNLYWYRQAAGRGLQLLFYSVGIGQISSEVPQNLSASRPQDRQFILSSKKLLLSDSGFYLCAWRSSWGEPIRGYGYTFGSGTRLTVV.

This clonotype was detected ten times or more. The chain has TRBV9 and TRBJ2-6; 12 bases align to TRBD1. The junction had 10 bases not matched to a gene; V was cut back by 4 bases and J by 2 bases. Germline CDR1 reads SGDLS; CDR2 reads YYNGEE. The CDR3 runs 19 residues. The CDR3 DNA reads TGTGCCAGCAGCCCAGATGTGGGGACAGGGGGCGCTGGGGCCAACGTCCTGACTTTC. Translation gives CASSPDVGTGGAGANVLTF.

This clonotype was seen at least ten times. The rearrangement uses TRBV28 and TRBJ2-1, with TRBD2 matching 16 bases. Germline V gene lookup returns CDR1 MDHEN and CDR2 SYDVKM. V lost 2 bases, J lost 5 bases, and 12 bases stayed unmatched. The length of the CDR3 is 20 residues. The CDR3 here is CASSLGTSGGGLRGHNEQFF. For the CDR3, the DNA is TGTGCCAGCAGTTTAGGGACTAGCGGGGGGGGGTTACGCGGCCACAATGAGCAGTTCTTC.

This clonotype occurred many times. The rearrangement joins TRBV20-1 to TRBJ1-6; D remains ambiguous. The CDR3 spans 16 residues. Germline CDR1 and CDR2: DFQATT and SNEGSKA (reference sequence). The V and J ends lost 0 bases and 9 bases respectively, with 18 bases between them. Here the CDR3 reads CSARDDRRSRPSPLHF. CDR3 nucleotides: TGCAGTGCTAGAGACGACCGACGGTCCCGCCCTTCACCCCTCCACTTT.

This clonotype was found many times. The V gene is TRBV5-1, the J gene TRBJ2-1; the D gene is possibly TRBD1 (6 bases). CDR1 and CDR2 from the germline V gene are SGHRS and YFSETQ. This CDR3 has 15 amino acids. The ends were cut back, 0 bases at V and 6 bases at J, with 13 bases in the middle. CDR3 residues: CASSLAPRGSNEQFF. The CDR3 coding sequence is TGCGCCAGCAGCTTGGCTCCAAGGGGGTCCAATGAGCAGTTCTTC. Full variable domain (remainder filled in from reference TRBV5-1 and TRBJ2-1): KAGVTQTPRYLIKTRGQQVTLSCSPISGHRSVSWYQQTPGQGLQFLFEYFSETQRNKGNFPGRFSGRQFSNSRSEMNVSTLELGDSALYLCASSLAPRGSNEQFFGPGTRLTVL.

The rearrangement joins TRBV7-2 to TRBJ1-2, with TRBD1 identical over 9 bases. V dropped 7 bases and J dropped 6; count of bases not matched to a gene: 18. CDR3 size: 17 residues. Looked up from germline, CDR1 is SGHTA and CDR2 is FQGNSA. CDR3 sequence reads: CASTFGAGQGMINGYTF. The CDR3 DNA follows: TGTGCCAGCACTTTTGGGGCGGGACAGGGAATGATAAATGGCTACACCTTC.

This clonotype was seen at least ten times. The V gene is TRBV28, the J gene TRBJ2-5; TRBD1 matches at 7 bases. The trim removed 6 bases at V and 3 bases at J, leaving 4 bases unmatched. The CDR3 sequence is 13 residues long. Germline V gives CDR1 MDHEN, CDR2 SYDVKM. Here the CDR3 reads CASRWDRKETQYF. CDR3 in DNA: TGTGCCAGCAGATGGGACAGAAAAGAGACCCAGTACTTC. Combining the CDR3 with reference TRBV28 and TRBJ2-5 gives the whole variable domain DVKVTQSSRYLVKRTGEKVFLECVQDMDHENMFWYRQDPGLGLRLIYFSYDVKMKEKGDIPEGYSVSREKKERFSLILESASTNQTSMYLCASRWDRKETQYFGPGTRLLVL.

This clonotype was seen repeatedly, ten times or more. V usage is TRBV5-1 and J usage is TRBJ2-7, with unresolved D. This CDR3 is built from 15 residues. Germline V gene lookup returns CDR1 SGHRS and CDR2 YFSETQ. Trimming shortened V by 4 bases and J by 0 bases, and 14 bases separated the two germline ends. The CDR3 loop reads CASSPRRGISYEQYF. The CDR3 DNA reads as TGCGCCAGCAGCCCTCGACGCGGAATCTCCTACGAGCAGTACTTC.

Ten or more counts support this clonotype. The chain uses TRBV25-1 and TRBJ1-2; TRBD1 agrees at 10 bases. This CDR3 is built from 15 residues. Germline CDR1 is MGHDK and CDR2 is SYGVNS. The V segment lost 5 bases and the J segment 7 bases; nucleotides outside the gene matches: 10. The CDR3: CASSLPGQGYGGYTF. The DNA of the CDR3 is TGTGCCAGCAGTCTCCCGGGACAGGGGTACGGTGGCTACACCTTC.

There are many counts of this clonotype. The gene calls are TRBV4-3 and TRBJ1-1; tentatively, D is TRBD1 (5 bases). The CDR3 is 15 residues long. With 4 bases removed from V and 1 base from J, the gap between germline ends came to 13 bases. CDR1 is LGHNA, CDR2 YSLEER, per germline. The CDR3: CASSRGADPNTEAFF. The CDR3 DNA is TGCGCCAGCAGCCGCGGGGCCGACCCGAACACTGAAGCTTTCTTT.

This clonotype was detected ten times or more. J is TRBJ2-7 and V is TRBV4-2, with a weak D call TRBD2 (7 bases). V was trimmed by 0 bases and J by 6 bases, leaving 18 bases between them. Per the germline V gene, CDR1 is LGHNA and CDR2 is YNFKEQ. This CDR3 is built from 16 residues. The CDR3 sequence: CASSQDGRGRLFEQYF. CDR3 nucleotide sequence: TGTGCCAGCAGCCAAGATGGGCGGGGGCGCCTTTTCGAGCAGTACTTC.

This clonotype came up many times. This chain uses TRBV4-1 with TRBJ2-2, with a weak D call TRBD1 (6 bases). The V end was cut by 0 bases, the J end by 4 bases, with 15 bases between. This CDR3 has 17 amino acids. CDR1 is MGHRA and CDR2 is YSYEKL in the germline V gene. Here the CDR3 reads CASSQDRGRGRTGELFF. CDR3 DNA: TGCGCCAGCAGCCAAGATCGGGGCAGGGGTCGCACCGGGGAGCTGTTTTTT.